This T cell receptor (beta chain) appears in the sequencing data of a study of blood T cell repertoires in COVID-19. This table comes from immunoSEQ multiplex PCR, and its TCRdb copy is limited to in-frame clones, with some not included. Of about 210,000 clones listed, about 88% were seen once; the top ten hold around 1.5%. The CDR3 has 16 residues. V was pared by 0 bases and J by 0 bases, with 9 bases between. Germline values: CDR1 LGHNT, CDR2 FRNRAP. This clone was detected only a few times. The sequencing input was peripheral blood. The V gene is TRBV12-5, the J gene TRBJ1-3, with TRBD1 as a possible D gene (6 bases). The sequence was collected from a man between 18 and 35 years old with active or convalescent COVID-19. The CDR3 region has the DNA TGTGCTAGTGGTTTGGTACAGGGTATCTCTGGAAACACCATATATTTT. As protein: CASGLVQGISGNTIYF.